These 29 T cell receptor beta chains were all obtained from the same sample, sequenced in a study of CD8 T cells in ankylosing spondylitis. In TCRdb, the 5' RACE reads were re-called with MiXCR into one record per CDR3 protein. The data contain 150,000 to 200,000 distinct CDR3 sequences, 25% to 35% of them singletons. Source material: synovial fluid, either unsorted or a sorted T cell fraction (not recorded which). The receptors here all came from a male donor with ankylosing spondylitis.

There are many counts of this clonotype. The rearrangement links TRBV11-2 to TRBJ2-4; no reliable D call. V shed 0 bases and J shed 0 bases, with 6 bases lying between them. Germline CDR1 reads SGHAT; CDR2 reads FQNNGV. The CDR3 runs to 15 residues. The CDR3 DNA reads as TGTGCCAGCAGCTTAGAGCCAGGAGCCAAAAACATTCAGTACTTC. Encoded protein: CASSLEPGAKNIQYF.

The J gene is TRBJ2-2, the V gene TRBV7-2; D possibly corresponds to TRBD1 (5 bases). The germline V gene encodes CDR1 SGHTA and CDR2 FQGNSA. The CDR3 loop spans 12 amino acids. V lost 5 bases and J 9 bases, leaving 10 bases between the germline ends. Written as DNA, the CDR3 is TGTGCCAGCAGCCGCCAGGGTAGGGAGCTGTTTTTT. Translation: CASSRQGRELFF.

CDR3 residues: CASSLGGGRTSMNTEAFF. The CDR3 nucleotides read TGTGCCAGCAGCTTAGGGGGGGGCAGGACCTCAATGAACACTGAAGCTTTCTTT. The chain recombines TRBV11-2 with TRBJ1-1; the D gene is possibly TRBD1 (6 bases). The germline V gene encodes CDR1 SGHAT and CDR2 FQNNGV. Trimming pared 1 base from V and 0 bases from J, leaving 18 bases between. The length of the CDR3 is 18 residues.

The sample holds a few counts of this clonotype. The chain has TRBV29-1 and TRBJ2-1; no firm D call. This CDR3 is built from 10 residues. Germline V gene sequence: CDR1 SQVTM, CDR2 ANQGSEA. V lost 2 bases and J 11 bases, leaving 7 bases between the germline ends. The CDR3 is CSVENTKQFF. The CDR3 bases are TGCAGCGTTGAAAACACCAAGCAGTTCTTC.

This chain connects TRBV7-9 to TRBJ2-1; D possibly corresponds to TRBD2 (6 bases). CDR1 is SEHNR, CDR2 FQNEAQ, per germline (reference sequence). Trimming cost V 3 bases and J 8 bases, with 11 bases left between them. The CDR3 totals 13 residues. DNA for the CDR3: TGTGCCAGCAGCTTCTCGCGGGGTCATGAGCAGTTCTTC. Encoded protein: CASSFSRGHEQFF.

In its sample, this clonotype was seen a few times. The chain recombines TRBV18 with TRBJ1-5, with 11 bases aligning to TRBD1. The CDR3 loop spans 15 amino acids. The junction had 5 bases not matched to a gene; V was cut back by 3 bases and J by 7 bases. The germline V gene has CDR1 KGHSH and CDR2 LQKENI. For the CDR3, the DNA is TGTGCCAGCTCACCTGGACAGGGGGCAGGGCAGCCCCAGCATTTT. Translation: CASSPGQGAGQPQHF. Full variable domain (missing parts from reference TRBV18 and TRBJ1-5): NAGVMQNPRHLVRRRGQEARLRCSPMKGHSHVYWYRQLPEEGLKFMVYLQKENIIDESGMPKERFSAEFPKEGPSILRIQQVVRGDSAAYFCASSPGQGAGQPQHFGDGTRLSIL.

Only a few counts were recorded for this clonotype. As DNA, the CDR3 is TGCGCCAGCAGCCAAGAGCCCCGCTGGGAGCAGTACTTC. Translation: CASSQEPRWEQYF. J is TRBJ2-7 and V is TRBV4-3; D remains unclear. Deletions cut 0 bases from V and 7 bases from J, with 10 bases between. This CDR3 has 13 residues. Germline CDR1 is LGHNA and CDR2 is YSLEER.

The rearrangement links TRBV11-2 to TRBJ2-4, with 7 positions matching TRBD1. The CDR3 contains 12 residues. Germline V gene data show CDR1 as SGHAT and CDR2 as FQNNGV. Trimming took 5 bases from V and 9 from J; bases not matched to a gene: 4. The CDR3 sequence: CASSTGQFIQYF. In DNA, the CDR3 is TGTGCCAGCAGCACGGGACAGTTCATTCAGTACTTC.

V is TRBV11-2 and J is TRBJ2-1; perhaps TRBD2 as D (6 bases). With 1 base removed from V and 0 bases from J, the gap between germline ends came to 16 bases. The CDR3 is made up of 18 amino acids. Germline V gene lookup returns CDR1 SGHAT and CDR2 FQNNGV. In nucleotides, the CDR3 is TGTGCCAGCAGCTTAGGGGGCGGGCGGGGCAGCTCCTACAATGAGCAGTTCTTC. It specifies CASSLGGGRGSSYNEQFF.

The chain uses TRBV3-1 and TRBJ1-1; no clear D gene. V lost 4 bases and J 1 base, leaving 10 bases between the germline ends. This CDR3 comprises 14 residues. Germline V gene data show CDR1 as LGHDT and CDR2 as YNNKEL (reference sequence). The CDR3 region is CASSLGLTNTEAFF. Here the CDR3 DNA reads TGTGCCAGCAGCCTAGGACTGACGAACACTGAAGCTTTCTTT.

This clonotype was picked up a small number of times. The chain recombines TRBV4-2 with TRBJ1-2, with D perhaps matching TRBD1 (5 bases). This CDR3 spans 15 amino acids. From germline, CDR1 is LGHNA and CDR2 YNFKEQ. V was shortened by 0 bases and J by 2 bases, with 10 bases between the two germline ends. This CDR3 is CASSQEGRGNYGYTF. CDR3 bases: TGTGCCAGCAGCCAAGAGGGTCGGGGGAACTATGGCTACACCTTC.

This clonotype occurred many times. The chain uses TRBV2 and TRBJ2-2, with D uncertain. Germline loops: CDR1 SNHLY, CDR2 FYNNEI. This CDR3 is 13 amino acids long. V lost 6 bases to trimming and J lost 7 bases, with 12 bases between them. CDR3 bases: TGTGCCAGCAGCCTAAAGCTGGGCGGGGAGCTGTTTTTT. This encodes CASSLKLGGELFF.

The chain employs TRBV3-1 and TRBJ2-7; possibly TRBD1 or TRBD2 for D (5 bases each). This CDR3 comprises 15 residues. The germline V gene encodes CDR1 LGHDT and CDR2 YNNKEL (reference sequence). V dropped 0 bases and J dropped 3 bases, with 12 bases sitting between them. This CDR3 is CASSQDRGRGYEQYF. In DNA form, the CDR3 reads TGTGCCAGCAGCCAAGATCGGGGACGAGGCTACGAGCAGTACTTC.

The rearrangement links TRBV7-9 to TRBJ1-1, with D unclear. The length of the CDR3 is 13 residues. Germline V gene data show CDR1 as SEHNR and CDR2 as FQNEAQ (reference sequence). Deletions cut 5 bases from V and 4 bases from J, with 11 bases between. The CDR3 loop reads CASSRDVVTEAFF. CDR3 nucleotides: TGTGCCAGCAGCCGAGACGTGGTCACTGAAGCTTTCTTT.

This chain uses TRBV6-1 with TRBJ1-1; no reliable D call. The V end was cut by 4 bases, the J end by 4 bases, with 16 bases between. This CDR3 has 15 residues. Germline CDR1 reads MNHNS; CDR2 reads SASEGT. CDR3 DNA: TGTGCCAGCAGTGCTATGACAATCCTGCCCACTGAAGCTTTCTTT. Encoded protein: CASSAMTILPTEAFF.

The chain is built from TRBV19 and TRBJ2-2; no clear D. CDR1 and CDR2 (germline): LNHDA, SQIVND (reference sequence). The CDR3 consists of 14 residues. Trimming stripped 1 base from V and 6 bases from J, with 9 bases between. This CDR3 is CASSIGSAAGELFF. For the CDR3, the DNA is TGTGCCAGTAGTATAGGGTCGGCGGCCGGGGAGCTGTTTTTT. The variable domain in full, with the rest retrieved from reference TRBV19 and TRBJ2-2, is DGGITQSPKYLFRKEGQNVTLSCEQNLNHDAMYWYRQDPGQGLRLIYYSQIVNDFQKGDIAEGYSVSREKKESFPLTVTSAQKNPTAFYLCASSIGSAAGELFFGEGSRLTVL.

The rearrangement joins TRBV12-3 or TRBV12-4 to TRBJ2-1; 14 nucleotides match TRBD2. The CDR3 loop spans 19 amino acids. Trimming removed 6 bases from V and 0 bases from J; junction bases left unmatched: 10. CDR3 coding DNA: TGTGCCAGCAGCCAAGGACTAGCGGGGGGCCCAAGCTCCTACAATGAGCAGTTCTTC. It yields the protein CASSQGLAGGPSSYNEQFF.

This clonotype has only a few counts. CDR3 protein: CASSLQGSPSYEQYF. The DNA for the CDR3 is TGTGCCAGTAGTCTTCAGGGTTCCCCTTCCTACGAGCAGTACTTC. This chain joins TRBV19 and TRBJ2-7; D may be TRBD1 (5 bases). The V end was cut by 5 bases, the J end by 1 base, with 15 bases between. The CDR3 contains 15 residues. The V gene's germline CDR1 is LNHDA and CDR2 SQIVND (reference sequence).

The chain uses TRBV12-3 or TRBV12-4 and TRBJ2-6, with D perhaps matching TRBD2 (5 bases). This CDR3 has 14 amino acids. V was trimmed by 6 bases and J by 2 bases, leaving 8 bases between them. This CDR3 reads CASRIGAGANVLTF. Here the CDR3 DNA reads TGTGCCAGCAGGATCGGGGCTGGGGCCAACGTCCTGACTTTC.

This clonotype has more than one count but fewer than ten. This chain uses TRBV5-6 with TRBJ2-3, with D tentatively TRBD1 (6 bases). Trimming cost V 4 bases and J 4 bases, with 28 bases left between them. Germline V lookup: CDR1 SGHDT, CDR2 YYEEEE. The CDR3 consists of 19 residues. This CDR3 is CASSPRWLERTGLSDTQYF. The CDR3 nucleotides read TGTGCCAGCAGCCCCAGGTGGCTCGAACGAACAGGGTTATCAGATACGCAGTATTTT.

V gene TRBV6-1 combines with J gene TRBJ1-5, with D maybe TRBD1 (5 bases). Trimming left V 4 bases short and J 0 bases short, with 10 bases between. Looked up from germline, CDR1 is MNHNS and CDR2 is SASEGT. This CDR3 region has 15 residues. The CDR3: CASSVGVSSNQPQHF. DNA for the CDR3: TGTGCCAGCAGTGTGGGGGTTAGTAGCAATCAGCCCCAGCATTTT.

The chain is built from TRBV7-2 and TRBJ1-5; tentatively, D is TRBD1 (6 bases). In germline, CDR1 is SGHTA, CDR2 FQGNSA. The V end lost 7 bases, the J end lost 7 bases, and 14 bases lay between the germline ends. The CDR3 loop spans 13 amino acids. The CDR3 sequence is CASNTGPPQPQHF. CDR3 sequence (DNA): TGTGCCAGCAACACAGGGCCCCCCCAGCCCCAGCATTTT.

The chain couples TRBV12-3 or TRBV12-4 to TRBJ2-5, with D perhaps matching TRBD2 (6 bases). Trimming shortened V by 3 bases and J by 5 bases, and 7 bases separated the two germline ends. The CDR3 totals 12 residues. CDR3 in amino acids: CASSFAGETQYF. The CDR3 DNA follows: TGTGCCAGCAGTTTTGCGGGGGAGACCCAGTACTTC.

This sequence joins TRBV6-1 and TRBJ2-1, with 8 bases fitting TRBD2. The trim removed 4 bases at V and 7 bases at J, leaving 9 bases unmatched. The CDR3 loop spans 15 amino acids. Germline lookup yields CDR1 MNHNS and CDR2 SASEGT. CDR3 DNA: TGTGCCAGCAGTGGCGGGACGGGGGGGCGGAATGAGCAGTTCTTC. It yields the protein CASSGGTGGRNEQFF.

This clonotype was seen many times. The chain carries TRBV12-3 or TRBV12-4 and TRBJ1-3; D is possibly TRBD1 (6 bases). V lost 6 bases and J 0 bases, leaving 12 bases between the germline ends. This CDR3 is 15 amino acids long. CDR3 coding DNA: TGTGCCAGCAGCCAAGGAGGGGGCTCTGGAAACACCATATATTTT. Translating it yields CASSQGGGSGNTIYF.

This clonotype was seen a handful of times. The gene calls are TRBV18 and TRBJ1-4; D is perhaps TRBD1 (5 bases). V lost 7 bases to trimming and J lost 8 bases, with 23 bases between them. This CDR3 has 16 residues. Germline V gene lookup returns CDR1 KGHSH and CDR2 LQKENI. The CDR3 spells CASFKGQGLVSEKLFF. The CDR3 nucleotides are TGTGCCAGCTTCAAGGGCCAGGGTCTCGTGAGCGAAAAACTGTTTTTT.

V and J are TRBV5-1 and TRBJ2-7; D may be TRBD1 (8 bases). The CDR3 contains 15 residues. Germline-derived CDR1 and CDR2 are SGHRS and YFSETQ. V was shortened by 0 bases and J by 3 bases, with 13 bases between the two germline ends. CDR3 nucleotides: TGCGCCAGCAGCTTGGACAGGGGGGGACTCTACGAGCAGTACTTC. It specifies CASSLDRGGLYEQYF. The full variable domain, completed using reference TRBV5-1 and TRBJ2-7, is KAGVTQTPRYLIKTRGQQVTLSCSPISGHRSVSWYQQTPGQGLQFLFEYFSETQRNKGNFPGRFSGRQFSNSRSEMNVSTLELGDSALYLCASSLDRGGLYEQYFGPGTRLTVT.

This clonotype has a count of ten or more. The chain has TRBV4-3 and TRBJ1-2; D gene ambiguous. V lost 4 bases to trimming and J lost 8 bases, with 14 bases between them. Looked up from germline, CDR1 is LGHNA and CDR2 is YSLEER. This CDR3 region has 13 residues. CDR3 in amino acids: CASSPAVHAGYTF. The CDR3 bases are TGCGCCAGCAGCCCAGCTGTCCACGCGGGCTACACCTTC.

The chain links TRBV20-1 to TRBJ2-7; no clear D. The CDR3 is made up of 11 amino acids. The germline V gene has CDR1 DFQATT and CDR2 SNEGSKA (reference sequence). Trimming took 6 bases from V and 3 from J, leaving 9 bases between them. This chain's CDR3 is CSAQRNYEQYF. The DNA of the CDR3 is TGCAGTGCCCAGAGAAACTACGAGCAGTACTTC.